This is a list of T cell receptor beta chains from one sample in a study of cytomegalovirus exposure and HLA in healthy donors. Sequenced by immunoSEQ multiplex PCR; TCRdb stores in-frame clones only, minus some. The sample records approximately 170,000 clones, over 80% being singletons. Sample: PBMCs. These receptors all stem from a boy aged 2 to 10 in good health and CMV-seronegative. The CDR3 runs from the conserved cysteine through the conserved F or W. D genes are given only for firm matches. Expanded clones are given a class, and other clones once, few, many or no size at all.

>NA|TRBV7-9|NA|TRBJ1-2
TGTGCCAGCAGCTACGGTCAGGGAAATGGCTACACCTTC
CASSYGQGNGYTF
>TRBD2|TRBV30|NA|TRBJ2-3
TGTGCCTGGGTAGCGGGGGCCACAGATACGCAGTATTTT
CAWVAGATDTQYF
>TRBD2|TRBV6-5|NA|TRBJ2-5
TGTGCCAGCAGTCTTAGCGGGGACCAAGAGACCCAGTACTTC
CASSLSGDQETQYF
>NA|TRBV7-2|NA|TRBJ2-2
TGTGCCAGCAGCTTAGGGTCCCCAGGGCGCGCCGGGGAGCTGTTTTTT
CASSLGSPGRAGELFF
>TRBD1|TRBV9|NA|TRBJ1-2
TGTGCCGGCAGGGTAGGACAGGGGGAAAGTGGCTACACCTTC
CAGRVGQGESGYTF
>NA|TRBV2|NA|TRBJ1-4
TGTGCCCGCCAAGGGAGTTCAACTAATGAAAAACTGTTTTTT
CARQGSSTNEKLFF
>TRBD1|TRBV6-6|NA|TRBJ1-1
TGTGCCAGTCAACCGGGACAGGGGAACACTGAAGCTTTCTTT
CASQPGQGNTEAFF
>NA|TRBV29-1|NA|TRBJ2-5
TGCAGCGTTGAAGGACAGGAGGTGGTGGAGACCCAGTACTTC
CSVEGQEVVETQYF
>NA|TRBV13|NA|TRBJ2-7
TGTGCCAGCAGCTCTACAGGGTGGAACGAGCAGTACTTC
CASSSTGWNEQYF
>NA|TRBV2|NA|TRBJ2-5
TGTGCCAGCAGTGCCAGCGGACAGGAGACCCAGTACTTC
CASSASGQETQYF
>NA|TRBV28|NA|TRBJ1-4
TGTGCCAGCAGTACCGGGGATAATGAAAAACTGTTTTTT
CASSTGDNEKLFF
>TRBD1|TRBV5-1|NA|TRBJ1-1
TGCGCCAGCAGTCCCGGGACAGGGGGGGTCACTGAAGCTTTCTTT
CASSPGTGGVTEAFF
>NA|TRBV28|NA|TRBJ1-5
TGTGCCAGCAGTGTTTCTCCCCAGCCCCAGCATTTT
CASSVSPQPQHF
>NA|TRBV15|few|TRBJ2-3
TGTGCCACCAGCAGGAGGCGGAACACAGATACGCAGTATTTT
CATSRRRNTDTQYF
>NA|TRBV29-1|NA|TRBJ2-3
TGCAGCGTTGGACTCGCGCTCACAGATACGCAGTATTTT
CSVGLALTDTQYF
>NA|TRBV15|few|TRBJ1-5
TGTGCCACCAGCAGCTCGGGACAAGGTCAGCCCCAGCATTTT
CATSSSGQGQPQHF
>NA|TRBV27|once|TRBJ1-5
TGTGCCAGCAGTCAACAGGGCAGGGAGTATCAGCCCCAGCATTTT
CASSQQGREYQPQHF
>TRBD2|TRBV7-9|NA|TRBJ2-4
TGTGCCAGCAGCTTGGGTCGGGGTAGCGGGGTAAACATTCAGTACTTC
CASSLGRGSGVNIQYF
>NA|TRBV11-3|NA|TRBJ1-5
TGTGCCAGCAGCTTAGGGAGGAGGAGCAATCAGCCCCAGCATTTT
CASSLGRRSNQPQHF
>TRBD1|TRBV7-2|NA|TRBJ1-5
TGTGCCAGCAGCAGGACAGGGAACAATCAGCCCCAGCATTTT
CASSRTGNNQPQHF
>NA|TRBV19|NA|TRBJ1-1
TGTGCCACTACGGACACCATGAACACTGAAGCTTTCTTT
CATTDTMNTEAFF
>TRBD2|TRBV5-6|NA|TRBJ2-1
TGTGCCAGCAGCAGGTGGGGGGGACTTAGCTCCTACAATGAGCAGTTCTTC
CASSRWGGLSSYNEQFF
>TRBD2|TRBV19|NA|TRBJ2-3
TGTGCCAGTAGTATACGGTTAGCGGGGAGTACAGATACGCAGTATTTT
CASSIRLAGSTDTQYF
>NA|TRBV18|once|TRBJ2-5
TGTGCCAGCTCAAGGTCTAGCCTAGAGACCCAGTACTTC
CASSRSSLETQYF
>NA|TRBV6-1|few|TRBJ1-6
TGTGCCAGCAGCCAGGGAGGCCCCCTCCACTTT
CASSQGGPLHF
>TRBD1|TRBV6-1|NA|TRBJ2-5
TGTGCCAGCAGTGAAGCCGACAGGGGTGGGGAGACCCAGTACTTC
CASSEADRGGETQYF
>NA|TRBV9|NA|TRBJ2-2
TGTGCCAGCAGCACCGACAGTGACACCGGGGAGCTGTTTTTT
CASSTDSDTGELFF
>NA|TRBV5-4|NA|TRBJ1-1
TGTGCCAGCAGCCCGGAAGAGGCCGTGCCGGCCGAAGCTTTCTTT
CASSPEEAVPAEAFF
>TRBD2|TRBV29-1|NA|TRBJ2-1
TGCAGCGTTGCACCTAGCGGGGGATACAATGAGCAGTTCTTC
CSVAPSGGYNEQFF
>TRBD2|TRBV10-3|NA|TRBJ2-5
TGTGCCGTTTCTAGCGGGGGGGTCCAAGAGACCCAGTACTTC
CAVSSGGVQETQYF
>NA|TRBV30|NA|TRBJ2-6
TGTGCCTTAGTTATCGGGGCCAACGTCCTGACTTTC
CALVIGANVLTF
>NA|TRBV7-2|NA|TRBJ1-4
TGTGCCAGCAGCTCGGATGAAAAACTGTTTTTT
CASSSDEKLFF
>TRBD2|TRBV4-3|NA|TRBJ2-2
TGCGCCAGCAGCCAAGATGGCCTAGCGGGGGACCCCACCGGGGAGCTGTTTTTT
CASSQDGLAGDPTGELFF
>NA|TRBV7-2|NA|TRBJ2-7
TGTGCCAGCAGCTTAATAATGGATCGTGGGCGGGGTTTTAAGGACGAGCAGTACTTC
CASSLIMDRGRGFKDEQYF
>TRBD1|TRBV30|once|TRBJ1-2
TGTGCCTGGAGTGTAACAGGGGGCTCTGGCTACACCTTC
CAWSVTGGSGYTF
>NA|TRBV7-9|NA|TRBJ1-1
TGTGCCAGCAGCACATGGAGAGGACTCACTGAAGCTTTCTTT
CASSTWRGLTEAFF
>NA|TRBV6-1|NA|TRBJ1-1
TGTGCCAGCTGGGAACAGGGAAGGACTGAAGCTTTCTTT
CASWEQGRTEAFF
>TRBD2|TRBV6-1|NA|TRBJ2-3
TGTGCCAGCAGGATGGCGGGAGGAGGTACAGATACGCAGTATTTT
CASRMAGGGTDTQYF
>NA|TRBV25-1|NA|TRBJ1-2
TGTGCCAGCACGGGCCAGGGCTATGGCTACACCTTC
CASTGQGYGYTF
>NA|TRBV5-1|NA|TRBJ1-1
TGCGCCAGCAGCTTAGAACAGGGACCCTGGAGTGAAGCTTTCTTT
CASSLEQGPWSEAFF